The sequence of this T cell receptor (beta chain) was determined in a study of control samples from healthy donors and cancer patients. V was pared by 2 bases and J by 2 bases, with 10 bases between. The CDR3 loop spans 16 amino acids. Germline CDR1 and CDR2: MDHEN and SYDVKM. Profiled with immunoSEQ multiplex PCR; TCRdb holds only in-frame clones, not every one. The sample lists roughly 370,000 clones, 90% occurring once. The specimen was PBMCs. This chain links TRBV28 with TRBJ1-6, with a tentative D call TRBD1 (6 bases). This sequence originates from a man aged 40-50 years with head and neck cancer. CDR3 residues: CASSLEGETYNSPLHF. The CDR3 coding sequence is TGTGCCAGCAGTTTAGAGGGGGAAACCTATAATTCACCCCTCCACTTT.